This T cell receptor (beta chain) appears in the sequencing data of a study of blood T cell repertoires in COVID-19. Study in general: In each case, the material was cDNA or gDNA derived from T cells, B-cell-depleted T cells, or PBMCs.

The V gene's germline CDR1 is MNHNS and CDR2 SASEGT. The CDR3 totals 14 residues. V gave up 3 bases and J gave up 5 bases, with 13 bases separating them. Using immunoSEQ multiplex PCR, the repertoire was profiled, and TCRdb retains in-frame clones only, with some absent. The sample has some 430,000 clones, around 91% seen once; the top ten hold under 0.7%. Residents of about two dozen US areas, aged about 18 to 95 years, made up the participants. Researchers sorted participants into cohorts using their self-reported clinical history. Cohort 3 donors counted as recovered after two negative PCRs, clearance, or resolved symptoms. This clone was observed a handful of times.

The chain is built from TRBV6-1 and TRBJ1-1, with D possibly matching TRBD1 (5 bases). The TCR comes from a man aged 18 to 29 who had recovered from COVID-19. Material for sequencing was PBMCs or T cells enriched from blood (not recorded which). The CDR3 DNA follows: TGTGCCAGCAGTGACGGCGGGGGTGGTACTGAAGCTTTCTTT. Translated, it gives CASSDGGGGTEAFF.